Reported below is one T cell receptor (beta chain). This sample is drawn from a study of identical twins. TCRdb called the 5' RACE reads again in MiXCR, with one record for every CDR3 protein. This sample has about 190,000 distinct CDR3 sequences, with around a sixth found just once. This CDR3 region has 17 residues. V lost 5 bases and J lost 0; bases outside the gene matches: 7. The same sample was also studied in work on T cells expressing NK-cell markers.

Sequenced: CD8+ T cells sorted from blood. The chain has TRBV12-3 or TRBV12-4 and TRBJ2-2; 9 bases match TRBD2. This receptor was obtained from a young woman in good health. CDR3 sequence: CASSPVGGRANTGELFF. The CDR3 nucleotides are TGTGCCAGCAGTCCTGTGGGCGGGAGGGCGAACACCGGGGAGCTGTTTTTT.